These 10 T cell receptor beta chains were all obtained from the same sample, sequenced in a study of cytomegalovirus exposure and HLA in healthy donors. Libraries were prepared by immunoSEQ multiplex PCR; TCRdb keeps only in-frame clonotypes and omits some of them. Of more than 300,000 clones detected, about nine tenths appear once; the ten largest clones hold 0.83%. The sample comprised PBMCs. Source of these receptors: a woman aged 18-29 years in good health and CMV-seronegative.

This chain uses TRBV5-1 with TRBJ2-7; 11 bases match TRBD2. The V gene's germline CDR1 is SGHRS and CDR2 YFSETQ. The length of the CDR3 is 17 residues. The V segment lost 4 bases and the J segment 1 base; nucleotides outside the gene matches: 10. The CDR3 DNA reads TGCGCCAGCAGCCCGGGGGGCACTAGCGGGAGATCCTACGAGCAGTACTTC. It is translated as CASSPGGTSGRSYEQYF.

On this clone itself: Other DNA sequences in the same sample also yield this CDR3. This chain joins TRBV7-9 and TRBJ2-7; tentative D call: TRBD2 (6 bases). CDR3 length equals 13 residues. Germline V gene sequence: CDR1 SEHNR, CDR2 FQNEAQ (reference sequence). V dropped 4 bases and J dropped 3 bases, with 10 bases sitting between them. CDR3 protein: CASSSLGGYEQYF. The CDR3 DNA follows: TGTGCCAGCAGCTCCCTGGGGGGCTACGAGCAGTACTTC.

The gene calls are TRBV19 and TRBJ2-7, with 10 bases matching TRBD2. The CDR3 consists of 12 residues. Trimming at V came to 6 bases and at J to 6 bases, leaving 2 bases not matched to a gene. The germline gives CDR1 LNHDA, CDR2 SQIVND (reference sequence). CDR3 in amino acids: CASSGLAAEQYF. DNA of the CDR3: TGTGCCAGTAGCGGACTAGCGGCCGAGCAGTACTTC.

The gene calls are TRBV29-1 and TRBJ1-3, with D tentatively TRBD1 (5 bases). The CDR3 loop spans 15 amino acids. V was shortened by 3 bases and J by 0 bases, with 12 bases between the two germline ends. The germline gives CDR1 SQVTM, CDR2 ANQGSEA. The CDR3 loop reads CSVDGTGGSGNTIYF. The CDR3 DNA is TGCAGCGTTGACGGAACCGGGGGCTCTGGAAACACCATATATTTT.

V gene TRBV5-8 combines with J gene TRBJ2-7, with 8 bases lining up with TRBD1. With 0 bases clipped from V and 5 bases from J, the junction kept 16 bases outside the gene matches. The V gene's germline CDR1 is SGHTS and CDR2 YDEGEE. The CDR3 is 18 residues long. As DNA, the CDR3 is TGTGCCAGCAGCTTGGCCCGAGACAGGGGCGATCTTGTGGACGAGCAGTACTTC. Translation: CASSLARDRGDLVDEQYF.

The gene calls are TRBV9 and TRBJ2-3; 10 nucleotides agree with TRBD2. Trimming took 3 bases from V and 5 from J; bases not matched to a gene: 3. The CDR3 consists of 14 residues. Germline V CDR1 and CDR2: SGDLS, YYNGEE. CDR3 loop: CASSASGRGDTQYF. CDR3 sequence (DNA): TGTGCCAGCAGCGCTAGCGGGAGAGGAGATACGCAGTATTTT.

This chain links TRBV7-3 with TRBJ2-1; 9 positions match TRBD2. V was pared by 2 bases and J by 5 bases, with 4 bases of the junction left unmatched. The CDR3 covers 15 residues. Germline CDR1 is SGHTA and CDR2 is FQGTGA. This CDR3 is CASSLGASGDNEQFF. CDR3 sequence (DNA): TGTGCCAGCAGCTTAGGGGCTAGCGGGGACAATGAGCAGTTCTTC.

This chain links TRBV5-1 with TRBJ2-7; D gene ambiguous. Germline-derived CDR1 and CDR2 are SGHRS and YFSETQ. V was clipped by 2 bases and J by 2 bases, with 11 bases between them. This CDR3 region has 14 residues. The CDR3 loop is CASSLEPTAYEQYF. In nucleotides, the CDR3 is TGCGCCAGCAGCTTAGAACCAACAGCCTACGAGCAGTACTTC.

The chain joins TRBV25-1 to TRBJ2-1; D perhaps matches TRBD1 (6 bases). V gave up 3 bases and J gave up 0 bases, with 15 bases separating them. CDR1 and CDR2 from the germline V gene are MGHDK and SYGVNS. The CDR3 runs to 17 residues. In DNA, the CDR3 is TGTGCCAGCAGTGACGTAATCTGGACAGCCTCCTACAATGAGCAGTTCTTC. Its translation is CASSDVIWTASYNEQFF.

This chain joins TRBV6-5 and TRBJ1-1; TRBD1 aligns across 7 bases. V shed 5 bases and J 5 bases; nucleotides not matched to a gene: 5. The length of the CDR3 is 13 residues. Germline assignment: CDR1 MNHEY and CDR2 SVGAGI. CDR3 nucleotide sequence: TGTGCCAGCAGTCCAGGGACAGCGACTGAAGCTTTCTTT. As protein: CASSPGTATEAFF.